This record looks at one TCR beta chain sequence and its context. This entry comes from a study of blood T cell repertoires in COVID-19. In the study overall: Both acute and convalescent COVID-19 samples were obtained from the United States, Italy and Spain. Sources were T cells, B-cell-depleted T cells, or PBMCs; the material itself was cDNA or gDNA.

Germline V gene lookup returns CDR1 SGHRS and CDR2 YFSETQ. The CDR3 extends over 16 amino acids. Trimming removed 4 bases from V and 5 bases from J; junction bases left unmatched: 13. In the original workflow: Cell counts per sample came from amplifying reference gene primers. Profiling relied on immunoSEQ multiplex PCR, and the TCRdb table lists in-frame clones only, not all of them. V and J calls plus clone size are reproduced from that table; the DNA served to infer D and trimming. The sample has fewer than 250,000 clones, about four fifths seen once. V gene TRBV5-1 combines with J gene TRBJ2-7; 9 bases map to TRBD1. This sequence was found in a woman at least 80 years old with acute or convalescent COVID-19. The material sequenced was peripheral blood. CDR3 DNA: TGCGCCAGCAGCCCAATAAACCGGGACAGGGACCACGAGCAGTACTTC. Residues: CASSPINRDRDHEQYF.